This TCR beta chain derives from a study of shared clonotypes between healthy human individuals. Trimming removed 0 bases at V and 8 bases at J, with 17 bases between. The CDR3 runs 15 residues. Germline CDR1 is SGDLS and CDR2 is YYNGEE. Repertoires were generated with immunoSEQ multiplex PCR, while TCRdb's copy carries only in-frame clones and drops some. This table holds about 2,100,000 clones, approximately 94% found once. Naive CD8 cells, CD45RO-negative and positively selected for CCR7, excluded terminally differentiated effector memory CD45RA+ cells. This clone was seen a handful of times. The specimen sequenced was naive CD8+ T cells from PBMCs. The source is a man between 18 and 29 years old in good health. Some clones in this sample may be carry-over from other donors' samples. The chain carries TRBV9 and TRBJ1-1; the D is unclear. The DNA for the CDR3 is TGTGCCAGCAGCGTAGCGGGTTTGGGAGGTAGCGAAGCTTTCTTT. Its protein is CASSVAGLGGSEAFF.